Given below is one T cell receptor beta chain in context. No antigen is known for it. This may stem from a read error, because a much larger clone lies one nucleotide away. Starting material of 500 to 600 ng total RNA yielded TCR beta cDNA via a constant-region primer. Researchers made the TCR beta libraries by running three nested multiplex PCR rounds with slightly modified ARM-PCR. The opening two PCR rounds, roughly 11 cycles each, paired TRBV1-TRBV30 forward primers with a C-beta reverse primer. TCRdb used MiXCR to reprocess the multiplex PCR reads, holding one entry per CDR3 protein. The table lists around 70,000 distinct CDR3 sequences, 60% to 80% of them singletons. These data originate in a study of tumor-infiltrating lymphocytes in primary liver carcinoma. Study background: Male and female patients aged 30 to 69 years made up the cohort.

The CDR3 totals 13 residues. Study conclusions and caveats: Found in all five tumor regions were only about 7.5-25% of top clones.

Joint extraction of RNA and DNA used roughly 19-31 mg of bulk tissue that was unsorted. Surgical resection served as treatment for the primary liver carcinoma of these patients. The sequenced material came from liver tumor tissue from sampling region 4. Subset meaning: tumor region T4, right-lateral pole. The origin of this receptor is a man between 35 and 55 years old with primary liver carcinoma and hepatitis B virus infection. The V and J genes are TRBV21-1 and TRBJ2-1. TRBV21-1 is flagged as a pseudogene. In DNA form, the CDR3 reads TGTGCCAGCAGCTGGAGCTCCTACAATGAGCAGTTCTTC. This encodes CASSWSSYNEQFF.